This T cell receptor beta chain was obtained from a study of shared clonotypes between healthy human individuals. Whole-study context: Each donor's CD8 memory used one plate, CD8 naive two, each CD4 subset three.

Germline V gene sequence: CDR1 MGHRA, CDR2 YSYEKL. CDR3 length: 15 residues. Between the trimmed V and J ends, which lost 1 base and 1 base, there was a span of 11 bases. Study processing details: Filtering differed since immunoSEQ provided only junctions, with no quality scores. Using immunoSEQ multiplex PCR, the repertoire was profiled, and TCRdb retains in-frame clones only, with some absent. That table is the source of V, J and clone size, and D and trimming were worked out from the DNA. Of around 550,000 clones listed, around 95% were seen once; the top ten hold approximately 0.11%. CD45RO negativity and positive selection for CCR7 defined naive CD8 cells, a population that excluded terminally differentiated effector memory CD45RA+ cells. This clone was counted once.

This clonotype was sampled from a woman in her twenties or thirties in good health. The chain uses TRBV4-1 and TRBJ2-7; possible D gene TRBD2, 6 bases. Input material: naive CD8+ T cells sorted from blood. As DNA, the CDR3 is TGCGCCAGCAGCCAAGTTCTAGCGTCTTCCTACGAGCAGTACTTC. Protein sequence: CASSQVLASSYEQYF.